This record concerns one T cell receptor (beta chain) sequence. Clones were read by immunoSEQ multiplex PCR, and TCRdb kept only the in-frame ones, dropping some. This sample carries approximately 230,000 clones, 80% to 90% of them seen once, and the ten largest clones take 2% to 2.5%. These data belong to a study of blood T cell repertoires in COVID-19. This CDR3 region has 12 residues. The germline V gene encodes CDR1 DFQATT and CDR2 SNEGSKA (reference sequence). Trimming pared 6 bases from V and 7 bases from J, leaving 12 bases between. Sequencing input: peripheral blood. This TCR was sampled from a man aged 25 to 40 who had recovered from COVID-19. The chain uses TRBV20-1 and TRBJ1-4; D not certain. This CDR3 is CSASSVGEKLFF. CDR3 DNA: TGCAGTGCCAGTTCGGTTGGTGAAAAACTGTTTTTT.